The clone carrying this TCR beta chain showed up many times. According to the study, TCR beta libraries were built with iRepertoire HTBI primers and CDR3-region Arm-PCR. TCRdb analysed the multiplex PCR reads with MiXCR anew, one entry per CDR3 protein. The sample contains around 480,000 distinct CDR3 sequences, about 17% of which appear only once. This record belongs to a study of regulatory T cells in long-lasting Graves disease. Time point reported: newly diagnosed GD, antithyroid drugs for less than 3 months. From RNA extracted from PBMCs, the TCR library was made. Germline CDR1 and CDR2: SGHNT and YENEEA. Trimming shortened V by 5 bases and J by 2 bases, and 12 bases separated the two germline ends. CDR3 length equals 15 residues. These data were also filed under a second study, of T cells in Graves' hyperthyroidism and ophthalmopathy.

The sample consisted of peripheral blood mononuclear cells (PBMCs), taken at new diagnosis, from a patient treated with antithyroid drugs. The receptor comes from a man aged 35-49 years with Graves disease. V is TRBV11-3 and J is TRBJ2-2; D is uncertain. The CDR3: CASSPRATNTGELFF. CDR3 bases: TGTGCCAGCAGCCCCCGGGCCACCAACACCGGGGAGCTGTTTTTT.